This T cell receptor beta chain was captured by sequencing in a study of blood T cell repertoires in COVID-19. Overall study context: COVID-19 samples collected from the United States, Italy and Spain covered acute and convalescent phases. PBMCs, B-cell-depleted T cells, or T cells provided the cDNA or gDNA that made up the material.

Trimming shortened V by 2 bases and J by 7 bases, and 11 bases separated the two germline ends. This CDR3 spans 13 amino acids. Per the original data handling: Cell counts per sample came from amplifying reference gene primers. Libraries were prepared by immunoSEQ multiplex PCR; TCRdb keeps only in-frame clonotypes and omits some of them. V and J calls and clone size are as listed in that table; D and trimming were resolved from the DNA. The table records about 75,000 clones, about 88% of them present only once. The chain couples TRBV12-3 or TRBV12-4 to TRBJ1-1; D unclear. Material for sequencing was peripheral blood. The TCR was taken from a human donor in a cohort sampled during active COVID-19. The CDR3 sequence is CASSLKSRGEAFF. The CDR3 nucleotides read TGTGCCAGCAGTTTAAAATCACGGGGTGAAGCTTTCTTT.